This T cell receptor beta chain derives from a study of blood T cells in healthy people across ages. Study observations and caveats: Aged donors had fewer naive CD4+ cells and lower diversity than long-lived donors. Age brought a roughly linear fall in TCR beta diversity measured per million T cells.

PBMCs numbering at least 6.5 million were isolated per sample. PCR was performed a second time for roughly 7 to 12 cycles using a sample-barcoded 5' primer and a J-beta primer mix. Each cDNA molecule carried a tag from a template-switch adaptor that contained 12 random nucleotides. From the 5' RACE reads, TCRdb called clonotypes with MiXCR, one entry per CDR3 protein. The table includes about 580,000 distinct CDR3 sequences, roughly 48% detected once. This clonotype showed up just a few times. What it recognizes is unknown. This CDR3 has 13 amino acids. The V gene end was trimmed by 11 bases and the J gene end by 1 base; junction bases not matched to a gene: 4. CDR1 is SGHVS, CDR2 FNYEAQ, per germline.

The sequence derives from a man older than 75 in good health. This chain links TRBV7-6 with TRBJ2-1, with TRBD2 matching over 8 bases. The sequencing sample was made of blood. The CDR3 sequence: CAVERESYNEQFF. The CDR3 DNA follows: TGTGCCGTCGAGCGGGAGTCCTACAATGAGCAGTTCTTC.